This T cell receptor beta chain was identified during a study of cytomegalovirus exposure and HLA in healthy donors. Study results and caveats: Immune exposure information comprised only CMV serostatus. Investigators reported over 150 TCR beta chains as tied to cytomegalovirus.

With regard to this clone: The antigen is undetermined.

CDR3 length equals 16 residues. Trimming took 0 bases from V and 2 from J, leaving 12 bases between them. Germline-derived CDR1 and CDR2 are SGHRS and YFSETQ. 13 Jbeta primers and 60 Vbeta primers were used for the PCR. The repertoire was sequenced with immunoSEQ multiplex PCR; TCRdb's copy has only in-frame clones and lacks some. Among under 200,000 clones, 80% were seen once, and the ten largest hold 0.95% to 1.5%. The chain couples TRBV5-1 to TRBJ2-1, with D perhaps TRBD2 (6 bases). This sequence was found in a woman in her forties or fifties in good health and CMV-seronegative. Sequencing input: PBMCs. In DNA form, the CDR3 reads TGCGCCAGCAGCTTGGGAGGGAGGCTAACCTACAATGAGCAGTTCTTC. This sequence encodes CASSLGGRLTYNEQFF.